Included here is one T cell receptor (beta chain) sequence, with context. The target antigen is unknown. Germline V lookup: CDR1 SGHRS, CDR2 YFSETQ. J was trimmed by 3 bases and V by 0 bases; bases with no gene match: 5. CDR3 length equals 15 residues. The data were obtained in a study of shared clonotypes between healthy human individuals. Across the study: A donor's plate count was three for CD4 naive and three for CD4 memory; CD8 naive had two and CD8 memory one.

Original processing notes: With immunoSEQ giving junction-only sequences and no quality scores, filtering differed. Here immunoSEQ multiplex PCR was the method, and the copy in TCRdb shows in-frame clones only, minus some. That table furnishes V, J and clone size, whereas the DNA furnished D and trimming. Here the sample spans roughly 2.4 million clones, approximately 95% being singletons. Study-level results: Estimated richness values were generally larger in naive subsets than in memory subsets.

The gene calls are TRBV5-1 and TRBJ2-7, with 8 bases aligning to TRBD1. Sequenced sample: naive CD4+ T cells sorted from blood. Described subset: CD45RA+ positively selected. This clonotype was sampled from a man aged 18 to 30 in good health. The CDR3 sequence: CASSLATGAYYEQYF. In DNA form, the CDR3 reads TGCGCCAGCAGCTTGGCGACAGGGGCTTACTACGAGCAGTACTTC. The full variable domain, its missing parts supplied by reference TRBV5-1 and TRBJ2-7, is KAGVTQTPRYLIKTRGQQVTLSCSPISGHRSVSWYQQTPGQGLQFLFEYFSETQRNKGNFPGRFSGRQFSNSRSEMNVSTLELGDSALYLCASSLATGAYYEQYFGPGTRLTVT.